This TCR beta chain was documented in a study of cytomegalovirus exposure and HLA in healthy donors (dated by TCRdb to the late 2010s). Looking at the study overall: An earlier analysis of several hundred of the donors reported 276 Gb of sequence data and 95 million to 140 million unique TCR beta sequences obtained from 150 million to 200 million T cells. Across some 400 genotyped donors of the cohort, an average of roughly 230,000 unique TCR beta nucleotide sequences per donor were sequenced, and approximately 17% of those sequences were non-productive. Besides the first cohort of approximately 710 subjects, a separate validation cohort made up of over a hundred different subjects was used. Roughly 5 DR-DQ haplotypes were treated as single units for association and clustering because of strong linkage in the cohort. The number of donors typed differed by locus, with roughly 629-640 for A, B, C, DRB1 and DQB1, more than 500 for DQA1, 606 for DPA1, and about 450 for DPB1. The study used immunosequencing to profile the T cell repertoires of approximately 640 subjects and linked those repertoires to cytomegalovirus serostatus. The aim of the study was to test whether cataloging public T cell receptors could identify signatures of past pathogen exposure. Approximately 300 gigabases of sequencing data and about 92 million unique TCR sequences made up an early release that covered approximately 700 HLA-typed donors. Of the roughly 390 genotyped donors, over 80% were placed in the genetic ancestry cluster associated with self-reported Caucasian donors. Genome-wide SNP genotypes for about three fifths of the roughly 700 donors were used in a later genetic analysis, which treated that subset as a discovery cohort. Every repertoire in the discovery cohort had been generated on one and the same sequencing platform. To study patterns of TCR occurrence, a later analysis re-analyzed previously published TCR beta repertoires from 666 donors and added high-resolution HLA genotyping. To predict cytomegalovirus infection status, the study brought together high-throughput TCR immunosequencing, statistical association of individual TCRs with disease status, and machine learning. The later analysis used no new phenotypic data to find candidate immune exposures, relying instead on TCR beta sequences and their occurrence across donors. Donor age, sex, ethnicity and CMV serostatus were collected together with the repertoire data. HLA typing covered class I and class II loci at four-digit resolution. In an earlier analysis of over 550 of the donors, high-throughput TCR beta sequencing was used to judge whether each TCR beta V gene segment behaved as functional or pseudogenic. Study-wide conclusions, independent of this receptor: A later analysis found that most CMV-associated TCR beta chains appeared HLA-restricted, with HLA associations seemingly driven largely by CMV exposure. Because counts were too low, seventeen rarely observed V segments, including chromosome 9 orphons, were excluded from the earlier analysis of about 500 of the donors. A later analysis found that TCR association rates varied across HLA loci, with DRB1 alleles showing the most associated TCRs and HLA-C alleles the fewest. Some IMGT-functional V segments, including TRBV6-2 and TRBV6-3, could not be distinguished by the 87-base-pair reads and were therefore excluded. At a false discovery rate of 0.05, a later analysis linked approximately 18,000 TCR beta sequences to specific HLA alleles. HLA typing was unavailable for some donors at each locus, so association tests used only the typed subset. According to a later analysis, parvovirus B19, influenza, CMV and Epstein-Barr virus appeared linked to several top co-occurrence clusters. The authors suggested that the approach could potentially be extended to other disease states and immunological phenotypes. Linkage disequilibrium might explain the correlated functional status among segregating V segments, but an unknown experimental factor could not be ruled out. Broadly in line with IMGT annotations, most TCR beta V segments showed up in productive rearrangements about 87% or about 30% of the time in an earlier analysis of several hundred of the donors. In this cohort, only TCR beta chains were sequenced, and detectable features were limited by the absence of alpha or paired-chain data. For the cohort, immune exposure information was limited to CMV serostatus. An association between a missense DCLRE1C variant and V-gene and J-gene trimming of TCR beta chains was found in a later genetic analysis and replicated in an independent cohort. In a later genetic analysis, fewer N-insertions in productive TCRs were reported among donors in an Asian-associated ancestry cluster than the roughly 640-donor mean. A total of fewer than 200 TCR beta chains were listed by the study as associated with cytomegalovirus. Sequencing depth was assumed to be roughly uniform across donors in the presence/absence analyses, though that assumption may not hold. Assigning TCR associations to individual alleles was difficult when HLA alleles, especially DR and DQ, strongly co-occurred. The classifier was reported to diagnose cytomegalovirus status with high specificity and sensitivity in both the original cohort and the validation cohort. A cluster of highly shared sequence variants was judged likely to represent a technical artifact of the sequencing pipeline. Compared with equally common non-associated chains, HLA-associated TCR beta chains in a later analysis were more clonally expanded and had lower generation probabilities. In vitro tests confirmed that a few of the cytomegalovirus-associated TCR beta chains recognize cytomegalovirus antigens. A further reported finding was that TCR beta sequences accurately predicted the HLA-A and HLA-B alleles for most subjects in the first cohort. Most TCR sequences were observed very rarely across donors, whereas some public TCRs were present in many individuals.

The cohort was made up of 666 healthy bone marrow donors. Cohort members were all nominally healthy when sampled, although unrecorded immune exposures were likely present. The donor tested CMV seronegative and was one of the 352 seronegative cohort members. Every donor gave a peripheral blood sample, and the peripheral blood mononuclear cells from that sample were used for TCR beta sequencing. The Qiagen DNeasy Blood Extraction Kit was used to extract genomic DNA from the blood cell samples. The receptor library was made with the immunoSEQ multiplex PCR assay. A mixture of 60 forward primers for TCR Vbeta segments and 13 reverse primers for TCR Jbeta segments was used in the multiplex PCR. The CDR3 region of rearranged TCR beta genes was amplified from genomic DNA with a multiplex PCR assay. The Illumina HiSeq System was used to sequence the amplified TCR beta libraries as 87-base-pair reads. Per the authors' processing: Across the roughly 670 repertoires, a later analysis counted 78 million or so unique TCR beta chains, around 10 million of which were shared by at least two donors. Raw reads were error-corrected and collapsed into unique sequences with a nearest-neighbor algorithm that merged closely related sequences to remove PCR and sequencing errors. CDR3 sequences were aligned to IMGT reference sequences to assign V, D and J gene segments. For a sequence to be retained, at least a six-nucleotide match to both a V gene segment and a J gene segment was required. Rearrangements were called productive when the CDR3 lacked stop codons and stayed in frame with V and J; all others were non-productive. CDR3 was defined by IMGT convention, running from the second conserved V-encoded cysteine to the conserved J-encoded phenylalanine. The earlier analysis of some 550 of the donors excluded any sequence lacking an unambiguous match to a single V gene segment. In an earlier analysis of several hundred of the donors, V segments were called functional above 56.7% productive rearrangements and were called segregating when the between-donor standard deviation exceeded 5%. A statistical classification framework was developed to diagnose cytomegalovirus status using the catalog of TCR beta chain sequences. A later analysis assigned V and J genes by comparing TCR nucleotide sequences with IMGT/GENE-DB human TR gene sequences. In a later analysis, CDR3 sequences and most-parsimonious VDJ recombination scenarios were assigned using the TCRdist pipeline. A later analysis defined each TCR beta chain by its CDR3 amino acid sequence plus V-gene family, and excluded reads lacking a unique V-gene family. To address suspected cross-contamination and a sequencing artifact, a later analysis removed over 500 highly shared, low-generation-probability nucleotide sequences. A later analysis calculated a clonal expansion index for each public chain from normalized within-repertoire ranks of inferred template counts. In a later analysis, generation probabilities were computed with a VDJ recombination model fitted to out-of-frame rearrangements, and the resulting probabilities were checked against IGoR. Hypergeometric tests were used in a later analysis to score TCR-TCR, TCR-HLA and TCR-CMV co-occurrence, with a repertoire-size bias correction applied to the TCR pairs. To estimate false discovery rates, a later analysis permuted the HLA or CMV assignments 20 times. A later analysis grouped co-occurring TCRs with DBSCAN, adding TCRdist sequence similarity when clustering within HLA-allele-positive subsets. For co-occurrence clustering, repertoires with fewer than 30,000 or more than 120,000 public chains were excluded, along with roughly 5 repertoires with anomalous nucleotide sharing. This immuneACCESS table, as held by TCRdb, lists in-frame sequences with V and J called but not all clones. Of the missing ones, under half trace to an unresolved V gene in checked studies; the others have no known cause. That table is the source of V, J and clone size, and D and trimming were worked out from the DNA. For this sample the table gives about 180,000 clones, of which around 80% were detected only once. 4% to 6% of the sample belongs to the ten largest clones.

Reading from cysteine to phenylalanine, the CDR3 counts 11 amino acids. Here the CDR3 DNA is all that survives: 33 bases in frame from base 1. CDR1 ENHRY and CDR2 SYGVKD are derived from the germline V gene. V is cut by 10 bases and J by 4 bases, and the space between the germline ends is 11 bases. This clone has more than one count but fewer than ten. This receptor's antigen is unknown. One base away there is no much larger clone; base qualities are not given. The chain employs TRBV10-3 and TRBJ2-7; the D gene is perhaps TRBD1, on 6 matching bases. The clonotype was recovered from a man aged 18 to 30 in good health and CMV-seronegative. The sample comprised PBMCs. The CDR3 sequence is CATFQGYEQYF. The bases read TGTGCCACCTTCCAGGGGTACGAGCAGTACTTC.